This T cell receptor beta chain is drawn from a study of blood T cell repertoires in COVID-19. Looking at the study overall: The United States, Italy and Spain provided the acute and convalescent COVID-19 samples. PBMCs, B-cell-depleted T cells, or T cells were the source of the cDNA or gDNA that made up the material.

Sequencing was performed with immunoSEQ multiplex PCR; in TCRdb, only in-frame clones are kept and a portion is missing. The data hold roughly 250,000 clones, with over 75% observed a single time. Germline V gene sequence: CDR1 KGHSH, CDR2 LQKENI. V shed 3 bases, J shed 7 bases, and the junction held 6 bases outside the gene matches. The CDR3 runs 15 residues. This chain joins TRBV18 and TRBJ1-6; 7 bases are a match to TRBD1. This sequence was found in a human donor in a cohort sampled during active COVID-19. Material: peripheral blood. The CDR3 DNA reads as TGTGCCAGCTCACCCCGGGAGGGGGCCAATTCACCCCTCCACTTT. Its translation: CASSPREGANSPLHF.